A single sample is the source of the 28 T cell receptor beta chains below, sequenced in a study of T cell repertoires in cytomegalovirus infection. These receptors' targets are unknown. TCRdb re-analysed the reads in MiXCR, keeping a single row per CDR3 protein. The sample gives about 63,000 distinct CDR3 sequences, around 20% of which show up once; more than 65% is in the top ten. This sample comprised CD8+ T cells from cultured PBMCs, obtained from culture after CMV antigen stimulation. These TCRs come from a human donor in good health (CMV status not recorded). Some clones in this sample may be carry-over from other donors' samples.

This clonotype occurred a few times. The V gene is TRBV7-2, the J gene TRBJ1-4, with D unresolved. Germline-derived CDR1 and CDR2 are SGHTA and FQGNSA. The CDR3 has 15 amino acids. V was shortened by 2 bases and J by 8 bases, with 15 bases between the two germline ends. The CDR3 bases are TGTGCCAGCAGCTTAAATAAAGGAGACTTGGAAAAACTGTTTTTT. As protein: CASSLNKGDLEKLFF.

This clonotype was seen more than once but under ten times. The V gene is TRBV27, the J gene TRBJ2-1; TRBD2 is a possible D gene (6 bases). The germline gives CDR1 MNHEY, CDR2 SMNVEV (reference sequence). V lost 5 bases, J lost 0 bases, and 17 bases lay in between. CDR3 length: 17 amino acids. CDR3 nucleotides: TGTGCCAGCAGTCCACGACTAGACGAAAGCTCCTACAATGAGCAGTTCTTC. Protein: CASSPRLDESSYNEQFF.

This clonotype has just one count. J is TRBJ1-1 and V is TRBV10-3; 9 bases line up with TRBD1. This CDR3 contains 15 residues. Germline CDR1 is ENHRY and CDR2 is SYGVKD. After removal of 5 bases from V and 4 bases from J, the junction contained 8 bases not matched to a gene. The CDR3 bases are TGTGCCATCAGTTCGGCCGGGACAGGGTCCACTGAAGCTTTCTTT. This translates into CAISSAGTGSTEAFF.

The rearrangement uses TRBV7-2 and TRBJ2-7; no reliable D call. This CDR3 has 14 amino acids. V was clipped by 1 base and J by 4 bases, with 11 bases between them. Germline V gene sequence: CDR1 SGHTA, CDR2 FQGNSA. CDR3 nucleotides: TGTGCCAGCAGCTTAGGGCAGGACCCATACGAGCAGTACTTC. This gives the protein CASSLGQDPYEQYF.

This clonotype was seen more than once but under ten times. V gene TRBV20-1 combines with J gene TRBJ2-1, with 9 bases matching TRBD2. CDR1 and CDR2 (germline): DFQATT, SNEGSKA (reference sequence). The length of the CDR3 is 15 residues. Trimming at V came to 1 base and at J to 5 bases, leaving 6 bases not matched to a gene. The CDR3 region has the DNA TGCAGTGCTAGAGGATCTAGCGGGGACCACAATGAGCAGTTCTTC. Translated, it gives CSARGSSGDHNEQFF.

The chain links TRBV7-9 to TRBJ2-1; TRBD1 or TRBD2 may be the D gene (5 bases each). The V end lost 1 base, the J end lost 4 bases, and 17 bases lay between the germline ends. Germline V lookup: CDR1 SEHNR, CDR2 FQNEAQ (reference sequence). The CDR3 is 17 residues long. The CDR3 DNA follows: TGTGCCAGCAGCTTAGAAGAGTGGGGGAACGGGTACAATGAGCAGTTCTTC. Translation gives CASSLEEWGNGYNEQFF.

The chain carries TRBV12-3 or TRBV12-4 and TRBJ1-2; D is ambiguous. V dropped 3 bases and J dropped 8 bases, with 19 bases sitting between them. The CDR3 contains 15 residues. This CDR3 is CASSFTSAAPQGYTF. As DNA, the CDR3 is TGTGCCAGCAGTTTTACATCAGCAGCGCCTCAAGGCTACACCTTC.

The CDR3 nucleotides read TGTGCCAGCAGTTACTACCCAGCCTCGAACACCGGGGAGCTGTTTTTT. This sequence encodes CASSYYPASNTGELFF. This chain uses TRBV6-6 with TRBJ2-2; D not resolved. The CDR3 contains 16 residues. CDR1 is MNHNY, CDR2 SVGAGI, per germline (reference sequence). Trimming stripped 1 base from V and 0 bases from J, with 9 bases between.

This clonotype was counted only a few times. The chain couples TRBV12-3 or TRBV12-4 to TRBJ2-1; TRBD2 matches 10 bases. The V gene end was trimmed by 6 bases and the J gene end by 0 bases; junction bases not matched to a gene: 2. This CDR3 comprises 15 residues. The DNA for the CDR3 is TGTGCCAGCAGAGAGCGGGGGGGCTCCTACAATGAGCAGTTCTTC. Its protein is CASRERGGSYNEQFF.

The chain links TRBV4-1 to TRBJ1-2; D call uncertain. Trimming left V 0 bases short and J 8 bases short, with 13 bases between. The CDR3 is made up of 14 amino acids. Germline lookup yields CDR1 MGHRA and CDR2 YSYEKL. As DNA, the CDR3 is TGCGCCAGCAGCCAAGAGTGGGCGACGGACGGCTACACCTTC. Translated: CASSQEWATDGYTF.

V gene TRBV27 combines with J gene TRBJ2-3, with D uncertain. Germline CDR1 and CDR2: MNHEY and SMNVEV (reference sequence). V dropped 5 bases and J dropped 3 bases, with 9 bases sitting between them. The CDR3 is made up of 13 amino acids. The CDR3 spells CASSIFGTDTQYF. The CDR3 DNA sequence: TGTGCCAGCAGTATCTTCGGGACAGATACGCAGTATTTT.

CDR3 residues: CATSNQRTEAFF. CDR3 sequence (DNA): TGTGCCACCAGCAACCAGAGGACTGAAGCTTTCTTT. The V gene is TRBV15, the J gene TRBJ1-1; no reliable D call. Per the germline V gene, CDR1 is LNHNV and CDR2 is YYDKDF (reference sequence). Between the trimmed V and J ends, which lost 4 bases and 5 bases, there was a span of 8 bases. The CDR3 has 12 residues. The variable domain in full, with the rest retrieved from reference TRBV15 and TRBJ1-1, is DAMVIQNPRYQVTQFGKPVTLSCSQTLNHNVMYWYQQKSSQAPKLLFHYYDKDFNNEADTPDNFQSRRPNTSFCFLDIRSPGLGDTAMYLCATSNQRTEAFFGQGTRLTVV.

The chain uses TRBV7-2 and TRBJ1-2, with 7 positions matching TRBD1. This CDR3 region has 15 residues. Looked up from germline, CDR1 is SGHTA and CDR2 is FQGNSA. J lost 1 base, V lost 2 bases, and 4 bases had no gene match. The CDR3 is CASSLMGQINYGYTF. CDR3 coding DNA: TGTGCCAGCAGCTTAATGGGACAGATTAACTATGGCTACACCTTC.

This clonotype occurred a few times. The chain joins TRBV7-8 to TRBJ2-1; 7 positions match TRBD1. CDR1 SGHVS and CDR2 FQNEAQ come from the germline V gene. The CDR3 is 16 residues long. V shed 4 bases, J shed 0 bases, and the junction held 6 bases outside the gene matches. The DNA for the CDR3 is TGTGCCAGCAGCTCCTTGACAGGGAGCTCCTACAATGAGCAGTTCTTC. This gives the protein CASSSLTGSSYNEQFF.

This clonotype was detected a few times. The genes are TRBV7-8 and TRBJ2-3, with 7 bases that match TRBD1. Per germline, CDR1 SGHVS and CDR2 FQNEAQ. The V and J ends lost 3 bases and 0 bases, in that order; junction bases with no gene match: 6. This CDR3 has 16 residues. CDR3 nucleotides: TGTGCCAGCAGCTTCCTACAGGGGAGTAGCACAGATACGCAGTATTTT. Residues: CASSFLQGSSTDTQYF.

This clonotype showed up just a few times. This chain links TRBV27 with TRBJ1-2, with 8 bases lining up with TRBD1. With V trimmed by 2 bases and J by 4 bases, 3 bases remained unmatched. The CDR3 length is 14 residues. Germline CDR1 and CDR2: MNHEY and SMNVEV (reference sequence). The CDR3 here is CASSLTGTGYGYTF. In DNA, the CDR3 is TGTGCCAGCAGTTTAACCGGGACAGGCTATGGCTACACCTTC.

This clonotype turned up a few times. The chain employs TRBV19 and TRBJ1-6, with D possibly matching TRBD1 (5 bases). Germline-derived CDR1 and CDR2 are LNHDA and SQIVND (reference sequence). This CDR3 has 14 amino acids. V was trimmed by 0 bases and J by 10 bases, leaving 10 bases between them. CDR3 sequence (DNA): TGTGCCAGTAGTATAGAAAGGGGAGAATCACCCCTCCACTTT. It specifies CASSIERGESPLHF.

The chain couples TRBV4-3 to TRBJ1-3, with D uncertain. V lost 0 bases, J lost 4 bases, and 13 bases lay in between. The CDR3 is 16 amino acids. CDR1 and CDR2 from the germline V gene are LGHNA and YSLEER. Written as DNA, the CDR3 is TGCGCCAGCAGCCAAGATGGATGGGGAGGCGGAAACACCATATATTTT. Translated: CASSQDGWGGGNTIYF.

V and J are TRBV4-2 and TRBJ2-3; 8 nucleotides align to TRBD2. The CDR3 is made up of 17 amino acids. Germline loops: CDR1 LGHNA, CDR2 YNFKEQ. The J segment lost 1 base and the V segment lost 0 bases, leaving 6 bases of the junction unmatched. CDR3 region: CASSQEGLSGGTDTQYF. Written as DNA, the CDR3 is TGTGCCAGCAGCCAAGAAGGCCTTAGCGGGGGCACAGATACGCAGTATTTT.

This clonotype was counted only a few times. The V gene is TRBV7-6, the J gene TRBJ2-1, with D possibly TRBD2 on 7 matching bases. This CDR3 has 15 amino acids. The germline V gene has CDR1 SGHVS and CDR2 FNYEAQ. V dropped 3 bases and J dropped 10 bases, with 19 bases sitting between them. The CDR3 coding sequence is TGTGCCAGCAGCTTGGGGGGAGGGGGGGCGGAAGAGCAGTTCTTC. Protein sequence: CASSLGGGGAEEQFF.

On this clonotype: Because the CDR3 is missing its conserved closing phenylalanine or tryptophan, this is likely a read error. V gene TRBV7-2 combines with J gene TRBJ2-7; unclear D gene. The V and J ends lost 7 bases and 2 bases respectively, with 9 bases between them. The CDR3 covers 12 residues. Looked up from germline, CDR1 is SGHTA and CDR2 is FQGNSA. CDR3 protein: CASTLSPYEQYL. The CDR3 coding sequence is TGTGCCAGCACCCTTAGCCCCTACGAGCAGTACCTC.

The chain is built from TRBV12-3 or TRBV12-4 and TRBJ2-1, with 16 bases identical to TRBD2. The V and J ends lost 6 bases and 0 bases, in that order; junction bases with no gene match: 5. The CDR3 is made up of 18 amino acids. DNA of the CDR3: TGTGCCAGCAGCTCGGGACTAGCGGGGGGGTCCTCCTACAATGAGCAGTTCTTC. Translating it yields CASSSGLAGGSSYNEQFF.

This clonotype came up a few times. The chain is built from TRBV7-2 and TRBJ2-4; D is possibly TRBD2 (7 bases). Germline V CDR1 and CDR2: SGHTA, FQGNSA. The length of the CDR3 is 16 residues. Between the trimmed V and J ends, which lost 1 base and 6 bases, there was a span of 16 bases. The CDR3 sequence is CASSLVGGAIRNIQYF. In DNA, the CDR3 is TGTGCCAGCAGCTTAGTAGGGGGGGCCATAAGAAACATTCAGTACTTC.

This clonotype was seen a handful of times. The chain has TRBV12-3 or TRBV12-4 and TRBJ1-6, with 9 bases matching TRBD1. V lost 4 bases, J lost 7 bases, and 5 bases stayed unmatched. The CDR3 length is 15 residues. CDR3 nucleotide sequence: TGTGCCAGCAGTTCTACAGACAGGGGGAATTCACCCCTCCACTTT. Translated: CASSSTDRGNSPLHF.

The J gene is TRBJ2-2, the V gene TRBV20-1; D not certain. CDR3 size: 13 residues. V was shortened by 1 base and J by 4 bases, with 7 bases between the two germline ends. In germline, CDR1 is DFQATT, CDR2 SNEGSKA (reference sequence). The chain's CDR3 is CSARALGTGELFF. CDR3 bases: TGCAGTGCTAGAGCCCTGGGCACCGGGGAGCTGTTTTTT.

The chain recombines TRBV6-6 with TRBJ1-2; 7 bases map to TRBD1. Germline V lookup: CDR1 MNHNY, CDR2 SVGAGI (reference sequence). This CDR3 has 15 residues. The V gene end was trimmed by 6 bases and the J gene end by 5 bases; junction bases not matched to a gene: 12. Written as DNA, the CDR3 is TGTGCCAGCAGCTTACAGGGGAGTCCTTGGTATGGCTACACCTTC. This gives the protein CASSLQGSPWYGYTF.

The gene calls are TRBV19 and TRBJ2-1; the match to TRBD2 covers 10 bases. The V gene end was trimmed by 5 bases and the J gene end by 8 bases; junction bases not matched to a gene: 24. The germline gives CDR1 LNHDA, CDR2 SQIVND (reference sequence). CDR3 length: 20 residues. For the CDR3, the DNA is TGTGCCAGTAGTCCCGGGACCGCTCCGGTAGGAGCGGGGGGGCGGTATGAGCAGTTCTTC. This encodes CASSPGTAPVGAGGRYEQFF.

The V call is TRBV7-2, the J call TRBJ2-6; TRBD1 matches at 9 bases. The trim removed 4 bases at V and 9 bases at J, leaving 10 bases unmatched. The CDR3 extends over 16 amino acids. Germline V gives CDR1 SGHTA, CDR2 FQGNSA. DNA for the CDR3: TGTGCCAGCAGCTCCCTACCCCGGGACAGGGACAACGTCCTGACTTTC. Its protein product is CASSSLPRDRDNVLTF. The entire variable domain, with the rest obtained from reference TRBV7-2 and TRBJ2-6, is as follows: GAGVSQSPSNKVTEKGKDVELRCDPISGHTALYWYRQSLGQGLEFLIYFQGNSAPDKSGLPSDRFSAERTGGSVSTLTIQRTQQEDSAVYLCASSSLPRDRDNVLTFGAGSRLTVL.